Listed below are T cell receptor beta chains from one sample, sequenced in a study of T cell changes during pregnancy in multiple sclerosis. TCRdb's table, derived via immunoSEQ multiplex PCR, lists solely in-frame clones and lacks some. The repertoire has fewer than 110,000 clones, roughly nine tenths of them found once; the top ten carry 0.9% to 0.95%. The material was peripheral blood, obtained after pregnancy. The source of these receptors is a female donor with multiple sclerosis, enrolled in a pregnancy study. Each CDR3 is given with its conserved first and last residue. Fields, in order: CDR3 length, V gene, J gene, clone size, D gene, CDR3 DNA, CDR3 protein. D genes are given only for firm matches. Not every row has a clone size; where given, it reads once, few, many or a size class.

len: 15; v_gene: TRBV11-3; j_gene: TRBJ2-7; abundance: -; d_gene: -; CDR3nt: TGTGCCAGCAGCTTAGCAGCAGGGGTATCCTACGAGCAGTACTTC; CDR3aa: CASSLAAGVSYEQYF
len: 16; v_gene: TRBV4-2; j_gene: TRBJ1-4; abundance: -; d_gene: TRBD1; CDR3nt: TGTGCCAGCAGCCCTACTTCGACAGGGGAAAGTGAAAAACTGTTTTTT; CDR3aa: CASSPTSTGESEKLFF
len: 12; v_gene: TRBV7-9; j_gene: TRBJ2-2; abundance: -; d_gene: -; CDR3nt: TGTGCCAGCCAGGGTAGCATCGGGGAGCTGTTTTTT; CDR3aa: CASQGSIGELFF
len: 15; v_gene: TRBV6-4; j_gene: TRBJ1-2; abundance: -; d_gene: TRBD1; CDR3nt: TGTGCCAGCAGTGCATCCAGACAGGGAACAGGGGGCTACACCTTC; CDR3aa: CASSASRQGTGGYTF
len: 15; v_gene: TRBV12-5; j_gene: TRBJ1-4; abundance: -; d_gene: -; CDR3nt: TGTGCTAGTGGCCCAGGGGAAGCAACTAATGAAAAACTGTTTTTT; CDR3aa: CASGPGEATNEKLFF
len: 15; v_gene: TRBV5-4; j_gene: TRBJ2-3; abundance: -; d_gene: -; CDR3nt: TGTGCCAGCAGCTTGACAGGGTTGCTCACAGATACGCAGTATTTT; CDR3aa: CASSLTGLLTDTQYF
len: 14; v_gene: TRBV27; j_gene: TRBJ1-2; abundance: -; d_gene: TRBD1; CDR3nt: TGTGCCAGCAGTTTTAACAGGGGGTCGCAAGGCTACACCTTC; CDR3aa: CASSFNRGSQGYTF
len: 15; v_gene: TRBV5-1; j_gene: TRBJ1-4; abundance: -; d_gene: TRBD1; CDR3nt: TGCGCCAGCAGCGGAATAGACAGGGGCATCGGAAAACTGTTTTTT; CDR3aa: CASSGIDRGIGKLFF
len: 16; v_gene: TRBV19; j_gene: TRBJ2-7; abundance: few; d_gene: -; CDR3nt: TGTGCCAGTAGTCCCCGGTGGCAGGGGAAAGTCTACGAGCAGTACTTC; CDR3aa: CASSPRWQGKVYEQYF
len: 15; v_gene: TRBV5-1; j_gene: TRBJ1-3; abundance: -; d_gene: TRBD1; CDR3nt: TGCGCCAGCAGCTTGGACGGACAGGGCGGAAACACCATATATTTT; CDR3aa: CASSLDGQGGNTIYF
len: 12; v_gene: TRBV29-1; j_gene: TRBJ2-7; abundance: -; d_gene: -; CDR3nt: TGCAGCGTTGGTAACAGTCCCTACGAGCAGTACTTC; CDR3aa: CSVGNSPYEQYF